A single T cell receptor (beta chain) is shown here with its context. In the original workflow: Scientists estimated how many nucleated cells there were by amplifying reference gene primers. Libraries were prepared by immunoSEQ multiplex PCR; TCRdb keeps only in-frame clonotypes and omits some of them. Clonal size and the V and J genes are those of that table, whereas D and trimming came from the DNA. Seen here are over 200,000 clones, about nine tenths observed once, and the top ten hold approximately 3.3%. These data are taken from a study of blood T cell repertoires in COVID-19. Across the study: Either two negative PCRs, clearance, or symptom resolution qualified Cohort 3 donors as recovered. Samples representing acute and convalescent COVID-19 were sourced from the United States, Italy and Spain.

J was trimmed by 7 bases and V by 5 bases; bases with no gene match: 10. The CDR3 contains 15 residues. CDR1 and CDR2 (germline): KGHDR, SFDVKD. Recruitment covered about two dozen US areas and drew participants whose ages spanned about 18 to 90 years. What was sequenced was PBMCs or T cells enriched from blood (not recorded which). The genes are TRBV24-1 and TRBJ2-3; 8 bases agree with TRBD2. The clonotype originates from a woman aged 45-60 years in a cohort exposed to, infected with or recovered from COVID-19 (not recorded which). CDR3 coding DNA: TGTGCCACCAGTGGGGCCAGCGGGGGCCGCAATACGCAGTATTTT. Protein product: CATSGASGGRNTQYF.